What follows is one T cell receptor (beta chain) and its context. What it binds is unknown. The data derive from a study of cytomegalovirus exposure and HLA in healthy donors. Study outcomes and limitations: Reports described diagnosis of cytomegalovirus status by the classifier as highly specific and sensitive. Some V segments (TRBV6-2 and TRBV6-3 among them) were excluded as indistinguishable.

Germline V gene sequence: CDR1 SGHRS, CDR2 YFSETQ. The V end lost 2 bases, the J end lost 0 bases, and 10 bases lay between the germline ends. This CDR3 spans 15 amino acids. Primers: 60 Vbeta forward and 13 Jbeta reverse. The data were produced by immunoSEQ multiplex PCR, yet TCRdb's version contains in-frame clones alone and is incomplete. Here the sample spans 95,000 to 100,000 clones, approximately 75% being singletons. The gene calls are TRBV5-1 and TRBJ2-3, with D perhaps matching TRBD2 (6 bases). Sequencing was performed on PBMCs. The source of this sequence is a woman in her forties in good health and CMV-seronegative. The CDR3 DNA is TGCGCCAGCAGCTTCCAGCGGGCCAGCACAGATACGCAGTATTTT. It codes for CASSFQRASTDTQYF.